This TCR beta chain was found in a study of blood T cell repertoires in COVID-19. Germline CDR1 reads LNHDA; CDR2 reads SQIVND (reference sequence). Trimming cost V 3 bases and J 1 base; bases outside gene matches: 5. This CDR3 has 15 amino acids. Participants spanned ages about 18 to 90 years and resided in about 25 US areas. Original data processing: For nucleated cells, counts were estimated from reference gene primer amplification. TCRdb keeps only in-frame clones here, not all; method: immunoSEQ multiplex PCR. D and trimming come from the DNA, and the V and J calls and clone size come from that table. The sample records 150,000 to 200,000 clones, approximately 84% being singletons.

Material for sequencing was PBMCs or T cells enriched from blood (not recorded which). The genes are TRBV19 and TRBJ1-1, with 7 nucleotides matching TRBD1. The TCR comes from a woman between 35 and 50 years old with acute COVID-19. For the CDR3, the DNA is TGTGCCAGTAGTATCTATCGACAGGGGAACACTGAAGCTTTCTTT. This sequence encodes CASSIYRQGNTEAFF.